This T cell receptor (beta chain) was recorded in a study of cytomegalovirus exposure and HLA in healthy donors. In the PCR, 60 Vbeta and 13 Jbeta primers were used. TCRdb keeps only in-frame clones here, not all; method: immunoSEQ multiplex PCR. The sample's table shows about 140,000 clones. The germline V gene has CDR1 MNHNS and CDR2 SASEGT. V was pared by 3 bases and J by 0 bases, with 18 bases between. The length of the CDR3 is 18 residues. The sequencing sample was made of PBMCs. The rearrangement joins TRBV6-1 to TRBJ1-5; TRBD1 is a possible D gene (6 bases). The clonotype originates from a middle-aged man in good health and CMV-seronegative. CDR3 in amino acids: CASSDGGRGPTSNQPQHF. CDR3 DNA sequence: TGTGCCAGCAGTGATGGGGGCAGGGGCCCGACTAGCAATCAGCCCCAGCATTTT.